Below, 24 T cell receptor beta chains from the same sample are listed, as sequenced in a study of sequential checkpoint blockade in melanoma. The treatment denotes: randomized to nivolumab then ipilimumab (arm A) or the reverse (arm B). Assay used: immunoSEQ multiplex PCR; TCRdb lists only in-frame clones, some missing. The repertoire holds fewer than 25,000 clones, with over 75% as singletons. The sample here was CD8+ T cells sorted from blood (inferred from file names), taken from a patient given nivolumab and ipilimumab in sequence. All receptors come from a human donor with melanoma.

The CDR3 nucleotides are TGTGCCACGGAGAAGGGGACTGAAGCTTTCTTT. Protein product: CATEKGTEAFF. The V and J genes are TRBV6-5 and TRBJ1-1, with D maybe TRBD1 (5 bases). The germline CDR1 and CDR2 sequences are MNHEY and SVGAGI. Trimming took off 10 bases at V and 5 bases at J, with 11 bases between the two ends. CDR3 size: 11 residues.

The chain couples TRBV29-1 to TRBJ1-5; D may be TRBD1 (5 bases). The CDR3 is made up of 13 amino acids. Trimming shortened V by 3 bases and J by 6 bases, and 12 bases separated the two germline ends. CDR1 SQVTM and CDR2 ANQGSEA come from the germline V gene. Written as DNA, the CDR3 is TGCAGCGTTGAGGGGCAGGGCTTTCAGCCCCAGCATTTT. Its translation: CSVEGQGFQPQHF.

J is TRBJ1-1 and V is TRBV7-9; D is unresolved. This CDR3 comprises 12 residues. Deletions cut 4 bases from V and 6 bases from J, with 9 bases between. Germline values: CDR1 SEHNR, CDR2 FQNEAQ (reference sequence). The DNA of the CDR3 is TGTGCCAGCAGCTCTAGATCCGCTGAAGCTTTCTTT. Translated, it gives CASSSRSAEAFF. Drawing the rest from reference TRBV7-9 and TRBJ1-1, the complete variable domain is DTGVSQNPRHKITKRGQNVTFRCDPISEHNRLYWYRQTLGQGPEFLTYFQNEAQLEKSRLLSDRFSAERPKGSFSTLEIQRTEQGDSAMYLCASSSRSAEAFFGQGTRLTVV.

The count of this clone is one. CDR3 coding DNA: TGTGCCAGCCGACCGGGAGGGGCGCTTAACGAGCAGTACTTC. It specifies CASRPGGALNEQYF. V usage is TRBV27 and J usage is TRBJ2-7; 8 bases are a match to TRBD2. This CDR3 is built from 14 residues. The germline CDR1 and CDR2 sequences are MNHEY and SMNVEV (reference sequence). Losses at the gene ends were 8 bases for V and 5 bases for J; bases not matched to a gene: 11.

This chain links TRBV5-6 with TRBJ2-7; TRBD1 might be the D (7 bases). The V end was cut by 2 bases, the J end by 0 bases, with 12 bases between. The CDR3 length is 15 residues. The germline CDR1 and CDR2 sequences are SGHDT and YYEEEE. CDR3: CASSFGGGSSYEQYF. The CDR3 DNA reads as TGTGCCAGCAGCTTTGGAGGGGGCTCCTCCTACGAGCAGTACTTC. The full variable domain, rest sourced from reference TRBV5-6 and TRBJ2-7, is DAGVTQSPTHLIKTRGQQVTLRCSPKSGHDTVSWYQQALGQGPQFIFQYYEEEERQRGNFPDRFSGHQFPNYSSELNVNALLLGDSALYLCASSFGGGSSYEQYFGPGTRLTVT.

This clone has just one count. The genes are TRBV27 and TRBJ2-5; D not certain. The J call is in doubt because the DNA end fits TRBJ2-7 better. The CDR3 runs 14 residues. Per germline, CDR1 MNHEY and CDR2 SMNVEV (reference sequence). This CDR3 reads CASSLGLYSYEQYF. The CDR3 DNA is TGTGCCAGCAGTTTGGGCCTCTACAGCTACGAGCAGTACTTC.

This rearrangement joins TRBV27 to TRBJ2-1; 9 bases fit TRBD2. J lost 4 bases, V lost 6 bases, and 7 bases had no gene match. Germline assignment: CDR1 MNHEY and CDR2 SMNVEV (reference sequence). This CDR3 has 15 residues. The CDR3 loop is CASRHGLAPYNEQFF. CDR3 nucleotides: TGTGCCAGCAGACATGGACTAGCGCCTTACAATGAGCAGTTCTTC.

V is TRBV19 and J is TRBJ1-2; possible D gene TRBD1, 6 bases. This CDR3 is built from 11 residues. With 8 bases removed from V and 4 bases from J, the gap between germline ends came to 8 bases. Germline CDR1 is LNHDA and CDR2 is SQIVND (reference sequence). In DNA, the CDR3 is TGTGCCAGTCGGACAGCCTATGGCTACACCTTC. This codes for CASRTAYGYTF.

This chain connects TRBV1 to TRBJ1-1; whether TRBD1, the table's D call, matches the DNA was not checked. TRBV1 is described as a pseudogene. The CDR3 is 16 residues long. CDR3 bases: TGCACCAGCAGCCAAGATCATAGGGGTAGGAACACTGAAGCTTTCTTT. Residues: CTSSQDHRGRNTEAFF.

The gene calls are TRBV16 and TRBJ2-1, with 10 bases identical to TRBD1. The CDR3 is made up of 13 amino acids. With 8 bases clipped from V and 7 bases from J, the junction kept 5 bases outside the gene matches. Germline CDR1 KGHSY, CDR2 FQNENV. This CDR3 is CASLGTGENEQFF. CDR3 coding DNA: TGTGCCAGCTTGGGGACAGGGGAGAATGAGCAGTTCTTC.

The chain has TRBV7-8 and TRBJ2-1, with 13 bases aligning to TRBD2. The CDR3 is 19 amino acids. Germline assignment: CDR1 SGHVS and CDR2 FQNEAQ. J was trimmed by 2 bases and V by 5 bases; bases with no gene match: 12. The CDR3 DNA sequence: TGTGCCAGCAGCCCCGGACTAGCGGGAGCAAGCGGGCCCTACAATGAGCAGTTCTTC. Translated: CASSPGLAGASGPYNEQFF.

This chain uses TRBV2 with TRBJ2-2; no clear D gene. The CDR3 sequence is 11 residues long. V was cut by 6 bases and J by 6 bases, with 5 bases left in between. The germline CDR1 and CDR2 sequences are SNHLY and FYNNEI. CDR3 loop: CASRGPGELFF. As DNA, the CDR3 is TGTGCCAGCAGGGGCCCCGGGGAGCTGTTTTTT.

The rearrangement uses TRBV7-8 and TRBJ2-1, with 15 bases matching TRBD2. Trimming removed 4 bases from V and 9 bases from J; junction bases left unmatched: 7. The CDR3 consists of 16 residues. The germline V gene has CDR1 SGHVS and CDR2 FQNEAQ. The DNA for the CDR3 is TGTGCCAGCAGCTCAGGACTAGCGGGGGGGCCGGTTGAGCAGTTCTTC. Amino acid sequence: CASSSGLAGGPVEQFF.

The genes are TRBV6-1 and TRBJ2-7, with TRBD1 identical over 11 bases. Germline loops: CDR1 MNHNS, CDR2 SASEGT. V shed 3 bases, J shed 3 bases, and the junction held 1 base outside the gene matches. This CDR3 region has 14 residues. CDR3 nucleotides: TGTGCCAGCAGTGAGGGGACAGGGGGCTACGAGCAGTACTTC. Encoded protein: CASSEGTGGYEQYF.

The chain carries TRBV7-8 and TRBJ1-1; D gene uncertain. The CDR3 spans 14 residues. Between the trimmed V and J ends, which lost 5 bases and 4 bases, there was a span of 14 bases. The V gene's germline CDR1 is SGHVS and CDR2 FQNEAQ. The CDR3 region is CASSPVRAVTEAFF. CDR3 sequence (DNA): TGTGCCAGCAGCCCGGTGCGGGCGGTCACTGAAGCTTTCTTT.

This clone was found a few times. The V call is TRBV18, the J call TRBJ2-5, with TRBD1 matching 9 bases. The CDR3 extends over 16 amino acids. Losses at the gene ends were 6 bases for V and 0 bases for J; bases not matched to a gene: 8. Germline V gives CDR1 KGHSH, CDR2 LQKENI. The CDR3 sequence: CASSVSGQGYQETQYF. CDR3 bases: TGTGCCAGCTCCGTGTCGGGACAGGGCTACCAAGAGACCCAGTACTTC.

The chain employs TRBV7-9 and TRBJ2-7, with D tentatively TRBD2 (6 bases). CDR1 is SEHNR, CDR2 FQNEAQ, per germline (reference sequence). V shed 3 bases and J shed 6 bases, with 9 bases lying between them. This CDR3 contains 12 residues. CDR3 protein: CASSLASVEQYF. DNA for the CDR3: TGTGCCAGCAGCTTGGCTAGCGTCGAGCAGTACTTC.

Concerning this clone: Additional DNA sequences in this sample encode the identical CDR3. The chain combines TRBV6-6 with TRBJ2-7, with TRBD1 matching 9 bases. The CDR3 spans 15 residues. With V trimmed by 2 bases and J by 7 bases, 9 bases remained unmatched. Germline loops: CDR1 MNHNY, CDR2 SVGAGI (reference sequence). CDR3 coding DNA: TGTGCCAGCAGTTACCCCGACAGGGGGTATTATGAGCAGTACTTC. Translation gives CASSYPDRGYYEQYF.

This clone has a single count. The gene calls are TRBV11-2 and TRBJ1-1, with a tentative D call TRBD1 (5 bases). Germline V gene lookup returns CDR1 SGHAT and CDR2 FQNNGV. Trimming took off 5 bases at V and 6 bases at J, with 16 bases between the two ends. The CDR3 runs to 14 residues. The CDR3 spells CASSPGGDWAEAFF. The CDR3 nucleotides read TGTGCCAGCAGCCCCGGCGGGGACTGGGCTGAAGCTTTCTTT.

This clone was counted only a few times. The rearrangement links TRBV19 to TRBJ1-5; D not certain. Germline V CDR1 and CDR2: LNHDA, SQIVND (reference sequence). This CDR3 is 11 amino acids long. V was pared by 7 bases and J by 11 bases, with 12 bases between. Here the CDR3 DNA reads TGTGCCAGTATTGCCCTGGGAGCCCAGCATTTT. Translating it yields CASIALGAQHF.

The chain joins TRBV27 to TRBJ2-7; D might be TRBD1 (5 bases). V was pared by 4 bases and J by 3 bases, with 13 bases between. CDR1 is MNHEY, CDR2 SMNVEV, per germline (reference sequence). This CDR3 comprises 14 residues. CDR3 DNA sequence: TGTGCCAGCAGTTCCCAGGGTAGCCTCTACGAGCAGTACTTC. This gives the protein CASSSQGSLYEQYF.

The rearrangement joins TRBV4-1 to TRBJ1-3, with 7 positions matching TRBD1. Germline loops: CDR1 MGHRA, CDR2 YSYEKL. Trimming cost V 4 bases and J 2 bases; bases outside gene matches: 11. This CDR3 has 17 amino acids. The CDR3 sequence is CASSRSPGQEPGNTIYF. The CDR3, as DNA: TGCGCCAGCAGCCGCTCTCCCGGACAGGAGCCTGGAAACACCATATATTTT.

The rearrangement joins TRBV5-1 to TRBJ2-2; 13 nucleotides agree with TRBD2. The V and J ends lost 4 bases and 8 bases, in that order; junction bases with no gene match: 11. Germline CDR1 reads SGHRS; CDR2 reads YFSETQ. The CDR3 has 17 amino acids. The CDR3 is CASSPWTSGGFTGELFF. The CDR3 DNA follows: TGCGCCAGCAGCCCCTGGACTAGCGGGGGCTTCACGGGGGAGCTGTTTTTT.

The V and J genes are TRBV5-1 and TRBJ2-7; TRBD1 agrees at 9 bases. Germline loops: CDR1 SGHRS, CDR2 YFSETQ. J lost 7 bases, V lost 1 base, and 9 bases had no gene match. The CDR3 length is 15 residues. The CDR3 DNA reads TGCGCCAGCAGCTTGACAGGGGGCGCGGGGGATGAGCAGTACTTC. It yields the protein CASSLTGGAGDEQYF.